The TCR beta chain under discussion was sequenced for a study of beta chain features in type 1 diabetes. At the level of the study: The patients were much like the healthy donors in age, gender and cell yields. Study conclusions and caveats: Sequencing the cDNA could make cells with high TCR expression show up more than they should. Type 1 diabetes patients had TCRB CDR3s that were shorter (moderately but significantly so) in all four CD4+ subsets.

Reverse transcription of all isolated RNA meant that expressed TCRB transcripts were sequenced. Reads from naive, central memory and regulatory T cell samples averaged roughly 3.3 million. Sequencing used immunoSEQ multiplex PCR; TCRdb keeps in-frame clones, though not all of them. Among about 300,000 clones listed, roughly 13% were seen once. Turning to this clone: Its antigen is not identified.

Specimen: naive CD4+ T cells from blood. This receptor was taken from a woman younger than 35 with type 1 diabetes.

The CDR3 loop is CASSRREAQGDQPQHF. The CDR3 DNA reads as TGTGCCAGCAGTCGCAGGGAGGCCCAAGGCGATCAGCCCCAGCATTTT. V and J are TRBV6-6 and TRBJ1-5; D possibly corresponds to TRBD1 (5 bases). Trimming cost V 5 bases and J 5 bases, with 19 bases left between them. This CDR3 is 16 amino acids long. The germline V gene encodes CDR1 MNHNY and CDR2 SVGAGI (reference sequence).